These 24 T cell receptor beta chains share one sample of origin, sequenced in a study of cytomegalovirus exposure and HLA in healthy donors. Clones were read by immunoSEQ multiplex PCR, and TCRdb kept only the in-frame ones, dropping some. The table has more than 55,000 clones, 96% seen once. What was sequenced was PBMCs. The receptors were sampled from a young man in good health and CMV-seronegative.

The chain recombines TRBV9 with TRBJ2-1; tentative D call: TRBD2 (6 bases). The germline V gene has CDR1 SGDLS and CDR2 YYNGEE. CDR3 length: 14 residues. V dropped 4 bases and J dropped 4 bases, with 12 bases sitting between them. In DNA form, the CDR3 reads TGTGCCAGCAGCTCCGGGACTTCTTACAATGAGCAGTTCTTC. Its translation is CASSSGTSYNEQFF.

The chain is built from TRBV19 and TRBJ1-5; 7 bases agree with TRBD1. This CDR3 region has 14 residues. CDR1 and CDR2 from the germline V gene are LNHDA and SQIVND (reference sequence). V was pared by 9 bases and J by 6 bases, with 11 bases of the junction left unmatched. In DNA form, the CDR3 reads TGTGCCAGGAACCCCTGGGACAGCTTTCAGCCCCAGCATTTT. This gives the protein CARNPWDSFQPQHF.

V gene TRBV14 combines with J gene TRBJ2-7, with TRBD2 matching over 10 bases. V lost 1 base to trimming and J lost 0 bases; unmatched junction nucleotides: 3. The CDR3 loop spans 16 amino acids. In germline, CDR1 is SGHDN, CDR2 FVKESK. The CDR3 nucleotides are TGTGCCAGCAGCCAAGGCCTAGCGGGAGTCTCCTACGAGCAGTACTTC. This codes for CASSQGLAGVSYEQYF.

The chain links TRBV28 to TRBJ1-1, with TRBD1 as a possible D gene (5 bases). The germline gives CDR1 MDHEN, CDR2 SYDVKM. Trimming stripped 6 bases from V and 1 base from J, with 12 bases between. CDR3 size: 14 residues. The CDR3 DNA is TGTGCCAGCAGCCTAGGCGGGGGGAACACTGAAGCTTTCTTT. Translated: CASSLGGGNTEAFF.

This chain connects TRBV4-1 to TRBJ1-1, with 9 bases fitting TRBD1. The J segment lost 3 bases and the V segment lost 2 bases, leaving 7 bases of the junction unmatched. CDR3 size: 16 residues. CDR1 is MGHRA and CDR2 is YSYEKL in the germline V gene. The CDR3 reads CASSQSGTGFYTEAFF. CDR3 nucleotides: TGCGCCAGCAGCCAATCCGGGACAGGGTTTTACACTGAAGCTTTCTTT.

V and J are TRBV29-1 and TRBJ2-2; 7 bases are shared with TRBD1. The CDR3 runs 13 residues. With 5 bases clipped from V and 3 bases from J, the junction kept 3 bases outside the gene matches. Germline CDR1 is SQVTM and CDR2 is ANQGSEA. The CDR3 sequence is CSVWDSHTGELFF. For the CDR3, the DNA is TGCAGCGTTTGGGACAGCCACACCGGGGAGCTGTTTTTT.

The genes are TRBV15 and TRBJ2-1; D perhaps matches TRBD1 (5 bases). The germline V gene encodes CDR1 LNHNV and CDR2 YYDKDF (reference sequence). V dropped 3 bases and J dropped 10 bases, with 13 bases sitting between them. The length of the CDR3 is 13 residues. The CDR3 nucleotides are TGTGCCACCAGCAGGGCATCGTCAGGGGAGCAGTTCTTC. Its protein is CATSRASSGEQFF.

This chain links TRBV15 with TRBJ2-7; 7 positions agree with TRBD1. Losses at the gene ends were 3 bases for V and 5 bases for J; bases not matched to a gene: 13. CDR3 size: 16 residues. Germline lookup yields CDR1 LNHNV and CDR2 YYDKDF (reference sequence). The CDR3 reads CATSSGQAPHLDEQYF. Written as DNA, the CDR3 is TGTGCCACCAGCAGCGGACAGGCTCCCCACCTGGACGAGCAGTACTTC. Using reference TRBV15 and TRBJ2-7 for the parts outside the CDR3, the full variable domain is DAMVIQNPRYQVTQFGKPVTLSCSQTLNHNVMYWYQQKSSQAPKLLFHYYDKDFNNEADTPDNFQSRRPNTSFCFLDIRSPGLGDTAMYLCATSSGQAPHLDEQYFGPGTRLTVT.

V gene TRBV7-9 combines with J gene TRBJ1-4, with 9 positions matching TRBD1. In germline, CDR1 is SEHNR, CDR2 FQNEAQ (reference sequence). The CDR3 is 15 amino acids. The V segment lost 5 bases and the J segment 8 bases; nucleotides outside the gene matches: 9. CDR3 bases: TGTGCCAGCAGCCCCCGACAGGGGGTGGCGGAAAAACTGTTTTTT. Translation gives CASSPRQGVAEKLFF.

V is TRBV7-9 and J is TRBJ1-4, with TRBD1 matching 8 bases. From germline, CDR1 is SEHNR and CDR2 FQNEAQ (reference sequence). This CDR3 comprises 15 residues. The trim removed 4 bases at V and 5 bases at J, leaving 6 bases unmatched. The CDR3 DNA follows: TGTGCCAGCAGCTCCAGGACAGGGCAAAATGAAAAACTGTTTTTT. Protein sequence: CASSSRTGQNEKLFF.

The chain recombines TRBV29-1 with TRBJ2-2; the match to TRBD2 covers 9 bases. Germline V gene lookup returns CDR1 SQVTM and CDR2 ANQGSEA. The length of the CDR3 is 12 residues. The J segment lost 6 bases and the V segment lost 4 bases, leaving 0 bases of the junction unmatched. The CDR3 protein is CSVASGAGELFF. DNA of the CDR3: TGCAGCGTTGCTAGCGGGGCCGGGGAGCTGTTTTTT.

The chain recombines TRBV7-9 with TRBJ1-2; 8 bases align to TRBD1. The CDR3 consists of 15 residues. Germline loops: CDR1 SEHNR, CDR2 FQNEAQ (reference sequence). V shed 2 bases and J 2 bases; nucleotides not matched to a gene: 4. The CDR3 sequence: CASSLTDRENYGYTF. The CDR3 DNA reads as TGTGCCAGCAGCTTAACGGACAGGGAAAACTATGGCTACACCTTC.

The V call is TRBV5-6, the J call TRBJ2-1; D is possibly TRBD2 (5 bases). CDR3 length equals 11 residues. The V end lost 1 base, the J end lost 10 bases, and 6 bases lay between the germline ends. Germline V CDR1 and CDR2: SGHDT, YYEEEE. CDR3 in amino acids: CASSLPGEQFF. The DNA of the CDR3 is TGTGCCAGCAGCTTGCCGGGGGAGCAGTTCTTC. The variable domain in full, with the rest retrieved from reference TRBV5-6 and TRBJ2-1, is DAGVTQSPTHLIKTRGQQVTLRCSPKSGHDTVSWYQQALGQGPQFIFQYYEEEERQRGNFPDRFSGHQFPNYSSELNVNALLLGDSALYLCASSLPGEQFFGPGTRLTVL.

The chain recombines TRBV7-9 with TRBJ1-1; D gene uncertain. V was shortened by 2 bases and J by 1 base, with 8 bases between the two germline ends. From germline, CDR1 is SEHNR and CDR2 FQNEAQ (reference sequence). CDR3 length: 14 residues. The CDR3 bases are TGTGCCAGCAGCTTAATCCCAGAGAACACTGAAGCTTTCTTT. Its translation is CASSLIPENTEAFF.

The chain employs TRBV15 and TRBJ1-5; D is unclear. The CDR3 loop spans 14 amino acids. The V gene's germline CDR1 is LNHNV and CDR2 YYDKDF (reference sequence). V lost 5 bases and J lost 9, with 17 bases in between. The CDR3 DNA is TGTGCCACCAGCTCCCGCCGTGGTATGAGGCCCCAGCATTTT. Amino acid sequence: CATSSRRGMRPQHF.

This clone was counted a single time. This chain links TRBV7-2 with TRBJ2-7; D not certain. The germline gives CDR1 SGHTA, CDR2 FQGNSA. With 5 bases removed from V and 2 bases from J, the gap between germline ends came to 7 bases. This CDR3 comprises 12 residues. Here the CDR3 DNA reads TGTGCCAGCAGCCGCGACACCTACGAGCAGTACTTC. It specifies CASSRDTYEQYF.

The chain combines TRBV4-1 with TRBJ2-5; 10 bases agree with TRBD2. J was trimmed by 2 bases and V by 2 bases; bases with no gene match: 11. Per the germline V gene, CDR1 is MGHRA and CDR2 is YSYEKL. The CDR3 is made up of 18 amino acids. The CDR3 here is CASSQRWSAGGGQETQYF. In nucleotides, the CDR3 is TGCGCCAGCAGCCAAAGGTGGTCAGCGGGAGGGGGGCAAGAGACCCAGTACTTC.

Only one count was recorded for this clone. The V gene is TRBV6-6, the J gene TRBJ2-4; 11 nucleotides line up with TRBD2. V shed 6 bases, J shed 9 bases, and the junction held 13 bases outside the gene matches. The CDR3 consists of 16 residues. Germline assignment: CDR1 MNHNY and CDR2 SVGAGI (reference sequence). The CDR3 is CASSAVLAGANSIQYF. For the CDR3, the DNA is TGTGCCAGCAGCGCAGTACTAGCGGGAGCCAATAGCATTCAGTACTTC.

The chain uses TRBV16 and TRBJ2-2, with TRBD2 as a possible D gene (6 bases). Germline V gene lookup returns CDR1 KGHSY and CDR2 FQNENV. This CDR3 comprises 16 residues. V lost 2 bases and J 5 bases, leaving 15 bases between the germline ends. The CDR3 loop reads CASSQRDWELTGELFF. CDR3 DNA: TGTGCCAGCAGCCAAAGGGACTGGGAGTTAACCGGGGAGCTGTTTTTT.

The chain carries TRBV27 and TRBJ2-7; D is unresolved. The germline gives CDR1 MNHEY, CDR2 SMNVEV (reference sequence). This CDR3 is built from 13 residues. Trimming took off 5 bases at V and 0 bases at J, with 8 bases between the two ends. CDR3 DNA sequence: TGTGCCAGCAGTCCAGTAAGCTCCTACGAGCAGTACTTC. This gives the protein CASSPVSSYEQYF.

The V gene is TRBV19, the J gene TRBJ1-5, with TRBD1 matching 10 bases. This CDR3 comprises 17 residues. Germline CDR1 and CDR2: LNHDA and SQIVND (reference sequence). V trimming: 3 bases; J trimming: 1 base; junction bases outside the gene matches: 6. CDR3 region: CASSIRDRGFSNQPQHF. The CDR3 DNA is TGTGCCAGTAGTATCCGGGACAGGGGTTTCAGCAATCAGCCCCAGCATTTT.

The chain employs TRBV28 and TRBJ2-3; no clear D. The CDR3 length is 10 residues. The germline V gene has CDR1 MDHEN and CDR2 SYDVKM. V was pared by 10 bases and J by 2 bases, with 4 bases between. The CDR3: CATNTDTQYF. The CDR3 DNA is TGTGCCACCAACACAGATACGCAGTATTTT.

The chain couples TRBV30 to TRBJ1-1; D perhaps matches TRBD1 (5 bases). V lost 3 bases and J lost 5, with 16 bases in between. The CDR3 has 14 amino acids. Germline V lookup: CDR1 GTSNPN, CDR2 SVGIG (reference sequence). DNA of the CDR3: TGTGCCTGGAGCCCCCCGGGACTTAGGACTGAAGCTTTCTTT. It specifies CAWSPPGLRTEAFF.

In DNA form, the CDR3 reads TGTGCCAGCAGTGGGAGCGGGGGACAAGAGACCCAGTACTTC. As protein: CASSGSGGQETQYF. The rearrangement links TRBV2 to TRBJ2-5; 8 bases are shared with TRBD2. V was clipped by 4 bases and J by 2 bases; unmatched bases: 3. The CDR3 contains 14 residues. Germline CDR1 and CDR2: SNHLY and FYNNEI.